This T cell receptor beta chain was identified during a study of blood T cells in healthy people across ages. Study-wide findings and caveats: Donor CMV infection status was unknown, possibly confounding age-related changes in expanded clonotypes.

Alongside a J-beta primer mix, a sample-barcoded 5' primer served in a second PCR lasting roughly 6 to 12 cycles. A template-switch adaptor with 12 random nucleotides tagged each cDNA molecule. Each CDR3 protein is one row after TCRdb ran MiXCR on the 5' RACE reads. This sample has around 970,000 distinct CDR3 sequences, with roughly 47% found just once. A remark on this clonotype: Its matching antigen is unknown.

The V and J ends lost 5 bases and 0 bases respectively, with 17 bases between them. This CDR3 has 16 amino acids. From germline, CDR1 is DFQATT and CDR2 SNEGSKA (reference sequence). Donors gave around 9.8 milliliters of peripheral blood apiece. The clonotype was recovered from a woman between 55 and 75 years old in good health. The chain recombines TRBV20-1 with TRBJ2-1; D gene ambiguous. The specimen sequenced was blood. The CDR3 is CSAQTPGRSSYNEQFF. As DNA, the CDR3 is TGCAGTGCTCAAACCCCGGGCCGCAGCTCCTACAATGAGCAGTTCTTC.